These 10 T cell receptor beta chains share one sample of origin, sequenced in a study of cytomegalovirus exposure and HLA in healthy donors. Researchers ran the PCR with 60 Vbeta and 13 Jbeta primers. The data were produced by immunoSEQ multiplex PCR, yet TCRdb's version contains in-frame clones alone and is incomplete. The sample has 180,000 or so clones, about 83% seen once. Sequenced input: PBMCs. The receptors shown here come from a female donor in good health and CMV-seronegative.

For the CDR3, the DNA is TGTGCCAGTACAACGCTCCGGGACAACGTGCTGAACACCGGGGAGCTGTTTTTT. It is translated as CASTTLRDNVLNTGELFF. The chain uses TRBV19 and TRBJ2-2; possible D gene TRBD1, 6 bases. V was shortened by 7 bases and J by 1 base, with 22 bases between the two germline ends. Germline lookup yields CDR1 LNHDA and CDR2 SQIVND (reference sequence). The CDR3 length is 18 residues.

V and J are TRBV7-6 and TRBJ1-2; D is possibly TRBD1 (6 bases). CDR1 is SGHVS, CDR2 FNYEAQ, per germline. V was shortened by 1 base and J by 2 bases, with 23 bases between the two germline ends. This CDR3 is 19 amino acids long. The CDR3 DNA follows: TGTGCCAGCAGCTTAGATCCTCCCCAACCCAACCAGGGGAACTATGGCTACACCTTC. It encodes CASSLDPPQPNQGNYGYTF.

In its sample, this clone was seen a few times. DNA of the CDR3: TGTGCCAGCAGTGATGGACAGGGGGCCTACAATGAGCAGTTCTTC. Translating gives CASSDGQGAYNEQFF. The V call is TRBV7-6, the J call TRBJ2-1, with 10 bases matching TRBD1. CDR1 SGHVS and CDR2 FNYEAQ come from the germline V gene. This CDR3 region has 15 residues. J lost 2 bases, V lost 6 bases, and 4 bases had no gene match.

The J gene is TRBJ1-5, the V gene TRBV30; tentatively, D is TRBD1 (6 bases). Trimming took 1 base from V and 5 from J, leaving 21 bases between them. In germline, CDR1 is GTSNPN, CDR2 SVGIG (reference sequence). The CDR3 has 17 amino acids. The CDR3: CAWSEGLRGGLDQPQHF. The CDR3, as DNA: TGTGCCTGGAGTGAGGGCCTAAGGGGGGGACTAGATCAGCCCCAGCATTTT.

CDR3 region: CASSTGPEGYEQYF. CDR3 bases: TGTGCCAGCAGCACAGGCCCGGAGGGGTACGAGCAGTACTTC. This rearrangement joins TRBV5-4 to TRBJ2-7, with D perhaps TRBD2 (6 bases). The CDR3 is made up of 14 amino acids. Germline V gene data show CDR1 as SGHNT and CDR2 as YYREEE (reference sequence). The germline V and J ends were trimmed by 4 bases and 4 bases, with 15 bases remaining between them.

V is TRBV5-8 and J is TRBJ2-1; 11 bases are shared with TRBD1. Germline CDR1 SGHTS, CDR2 YDEGEE. The CDR3 loop spans 17 amino acids. The ends lost 4 bases at V and 4 bases at J; junction bases unmatched: 10. The CDR3 protein is CASSVWTGGLPYNEQFF. CDR3 nucleotides: TGTGCCAGCAGCGTATGGACAGGGGGCCTACCTTACAATGAGCAGTTCTTC.

This clone was found a few times. The chain has TRBV7-9 and TRBJ2-5, with 8 bases fitting TRBD1. TRBJ2-7 explains the end of the DNA better; the J call may be wrong. The CDR3 has 15 amino acids. The germline gives CDR1 SEHNR, CDR2 FQNEAQ (reference sequence). CDR3 nucleotide sequence: TGTGCCAGCAGCTTAGCGGACAGGGTGTTGAACGAGCAGTACTTC. This sequence encodes CASSLADRVLNEQYF.

A note on this clone: At one end the junction does not follow the germline gene, possibly because of a read error. The chain joins TRBV12-5 to TRBJ2-7; 11 bases agree with TRBD2. Per germline, CDR1 LGHNT and CDR2 FRNRAP. The CDR3 totals 13 residues. The CDR3 sequence: CASGADPGLAAFF. The CDR3 DNA is TGTGCTAGTGGTGCTGACCCGGGACTAGCGGCGTTTTTC.

The chain links TRBV27 to TRBJ2-7; D unresolved. The CDR3 loop spans 15 amino acids. With 6 bases removed from V and 3 bases from J, the gap between germline ends came to 18 bases. Germline V gene data show CDR1 as MNHEY and CDR2 as SMNVEV (reference sequence). The CDR3: CASSNNLDNFYEQYF. The DNA for the CDR3 is TGTGCCAGCAGCAACAACCTTGACAATTTCTACGAGCAGTACTTC.

This clone was detected only once. The chain uses TRBV2 and TRBJ1-1, with no clear D. V was trimmed by 6 bases and J by 1 base, leaving 21 bases between them. Germline CDR1 SNHLY, CDR2 FYNNEI. The CDR3 spans 17 residues. Here the CDR3 reads CASRGPPGSAPNTEAFF. CDR3 nucleotides: TGTGCCAGCAGAGGTCCTCCCGGGTCGGCACCGAACACTGAAGCTTTCTTT. The full variable domain, rest sourced from reference TRBV2 and TRBJ1-1, is EPEVTQTPSHQVTQMGQEVILRCVPISNHLYFYWYRQILGQKVEFLVSFYNNEISEKSEIFDDQFSVERPDGSNFTLKIRSTKLEDSAMYFCASRGPPGSAPNTEAFFGQGTRLTVV.